Below, 17 T cell receptor beta chains from the same sample are listed, as sequenced in a study of blood T cell repertoires in COVID-19. Profiled with immunoSEQ multiplex PCR; TCRdb holds only in-frame clones, not every one. The sample lists 150,000 or so clones; about 89% were seen once. Material: peripheral blood. Every receptor here comes from an older woman with COVID-19, enrolled during active disease.

The chain recombines TRBV6-2 or TRBV6-3 with TRBJ1-2, with a possible D match to TRBD1 (6 bases). Germline CDR1 reads MNHEY; CDR2 reads SVGEGT. The CDR3 extends over 13 amino acids. V was pared by 2 bases and J by 6 bases, with 10 bases between. CDR3 loop: CASSYEGVDGYTF. As DNA, the CDR3 is TGTGCCAGCAGTTACGAGGGGGTGGATGGCTACACCTTC.

The CDR3 DNA reads TGTGCCAGCAGCTTAGGGTTTCCTAGCGGGGGGCCACTGTACAATGAGCAGTTCTTC. Amino acids: CASSLGFPSGGPLYNEQFF. The V and J genes are TRBV7-2 and TRBJ2-1; 11 positions agree with TRBD2. The trim removed 1 base at V and 4 bases at J, leaving 12 bases unmatched. CDR3 size: 19 residues. Per germline, CDR1 SGHTA and CDR2 FQGNSA.

V is TRBV5-1 and J is TRBJ2-3; a weak D match, TRBD1 (5 bases). The germline gives CDR1 SGHRS, CDR2 YFSETQ. The CDR3 is 15 residues long. Between the trimmed V and J ends, which lost 5 bases and 4 bases, there was a span of 17 bases. The CDR3 sequence: CASRLGHTPPDTQYF. For the CDR3, the DNA is TGCGCCAGCAGACTTGGACATACACCACCAGATACGCAGTATTTT. The full variable domain, in which reference TRBV5-1 and TRBJ2-3 provide the parts outside the CDR3, is KAGVTQTPRYLIKTRGQQVTLSCSPISGHRSVSWYQQTPGQGLQFLFEYFSETQRNKGNFPGRFSGRQFSNSRSEMNVSTLELGDSALYLCASRLGHTPPDTQYFGPGTRLTVL.

The rearrangement joins TRBV15 to TRBJ2-5; 11 positions agree with TRBD2. In germline, CDR1 is LNHNV, CDR2 YYDKDF (reference sequence). V gave up 3 bases and J gave up 5 bases; unmatched junction bases: 2. The CDR3 totals 14 residues. Here the CDR3 reads CATSRGLAAETQYF. The CDR3 bases are TGTGCCACCAGCAGGGGACTAGCGGCCGAGACCCAGTACTTC.

This sequence joins TRBV9 and TRBJ1-2; D remains unclear. Germline V gene data show CDR1 as SGDLS and CDR2 as YYNGEE. V was shortened by 0 bases and J by 1 base, with 13 bases between the two germline ends. This CDR3 is built from 16 residues. The CDR3 sequence: CASSVGGGINNYGYTF. As DNA, the CDR3 is TGTGCCAGCAGCGTAGGGGGAGGAATTAATAACTATGGCTACACCTTC.

This clone was seen more than once but under ten times. The V and J genes are TRBV2 and TRBJ1-2; no clear D gene. This CDR3 comprises 11 residues. In germline, CDR1 is SNHLY, CDR2 FYNNEI. V was shortened by 3 bases and J by 8 bases, with 7 bases between the two germline ends. The CDR3 DNA reads as TGTGCCAGCAGTGAGTGGCGGGGCTACACCTTC. Translation: CASSEWRGYTF.

V gene TRBV7-9 combines with J gene TRBJ1-6; D is uncertain. V gave up 1 base and J gave up 9 bases, with 4 bases separating them. The CDR3 totals 12 residues. Germline CDR1 is SEHNR and CDR2 is FQNEAQ (reference sequence). CDR3 nucleotide sequence: TGTGCCAGCAGCTTAGAGCTTTCACCCCTCCACTTT. It translates to CASSLELSPLHF.

A remark on this clone: Relative to the germline gene, one junction end is altered; a read error may explain this. The chain carries TRBV2 and TRBJ2-1; possible D gene TRBD1, 5 bases. This CDR3 is built from 11 residues. Germline CDR1 is SNHLY and CDR2 is FYNNEI. As DNA, the CDR3 is TGTGCCAGCAGTGATGGCAGGGAAAGGATCTTC. Its translation is CASSDGRERIF.

This clone appeared a few times. This chain uses TRBV6-6 with TRBJ1-2; the match to TRBD1 covers 9 bases. The CDR3 totals 13 residues. In germline, CDR1 is MNHNY, CDR2 SVGAGI (reference sequence). The ends lost 5 bases at V and 7 bases at J; junction bases unmatched: 5. The DNA of the CDR3 is TGTGCCAGCAGTCCAACGACAGGGGGTGGCTACACCTTC. Translation: CASSPTTGGGYTF.

This clone was recorded only once. The chain couples TRBV27 to TRBJ2-7; 9 nucleotides line up with TRBD1. The germline CDR1 and CDR2 sequences are MNHEY and SMNVEV (reference sequence). This CDR3 region has 15 residues. V lost 6 bases and J lost 5; bases outside the gene matches: 11. In nucleotides, the CDR3 is TGTGCCAGCAGCAGCCCGGGACAGGGTGTCCACGAGCAGTACTTC. Amino acid sequence: CASSSPGQGVHEQYF.

This clone was seen a single time. The rearrangement uses TRBV7-8 and TRBJ2-5, with 11 nucleotides matching TRBD1. Germline trimming cut 6 bases from V and 5 bases from J; bases unmatched to any gene: 5. The CDR3 contains 14 residues. Germline V gene data show CDR1 as SGHVS and CDR2 as FQNEAQ. CDR3 amino acids: CASRLGTGGETQYF. In DNA form, the CDR3 reads TGTGCCAGCAGACTAGGGACAGGGGGTGAGACCCAGTACTTC.

V gene TRBV5-4 combines with J gene TRBJ2-5, with TRBD2 matching over 7 bases. V was clipped by 4 bases and J by 2 bases; unmatched bases: 2. CDR3 length: 13 residues. Germline V gene sequence: CDR1 SGHNT, CDR2 YYREEE (reference sequence). The CDR3 spells CASSRTRQETQYF. CDR3 bases: TGTGCCAGCAGCAGGACTAGGCAAGAGACCCAGTACTTC.

To note about this clone: The junction departs from germline at one end; a sequencing error may be responsible. CDR3 amino acids: CASSQGSTGKYAF. CDR3 DNA: TGTGCCAGCAGCCAAGGGTCGACAGGGAAATACGCCTTT. The chain carries TRBV3-1 (or the pseudogene TRBV3-2) and TRBJ1-4; the match to TRBD1 covers 7 bases. In germline, CDR1 is LGHDT, CDR2 YNNKEL (reference sequence). This CDR3 contains 13 residues.

The chain uses TRBV11-2 and TRBJ2-7; 11 bases agree with TRBD2. Germline V gene data show CDR1 as SGHAT and CDR2 as FQNNGV. This CDR3 has 17 residues. V was clipped by 1 base and J by 5 bases; unmatched bases: 10. The CDR3 spells CASSLGEIAGGNNEQYF. The CDR3 coding sequence is TGTGCCAGCAGCTTAGGGGAAATAGCGGGGGGGAACAACGAGCAGTACTTC.

The J gene is TRBJ2-5, the V gene TRBV7-3, with 7 bases fitting TRBD1. Germline loops: CDR1 SGHTA, CDR2 FQGTGA. Germline trimming cut 3 bases from V and 5 bases from J; bases unmatched to any gene: 3. The CDR3 has 13 residues. As DNA, the CDR3 is TGTGCCAGCAGCTTGTCGACAGGGGAGACCCAGTACTTC. Protein sequence: CASSLSTGETQYF.

Turning to this clone: One junction end does not reproduce the germline sequence, and a read error may be involved. The chain has TRBV28 and TRBJ1-3, with 9 bases fitting TRBD1. CDR1 is MDHEN and CDR2 is SYDVKM in the germline V gene. The CDR3 totals 19 residues. CDR3 sequence: CGSTTNQGQGFSSGNTIYF. The CDR3 DNA follows: TGTGGCAGCACCACCAACCAGGGACAGGGCTTCTCCTCTGGAAACACCATATATTTT.

The chain combines TRBV30 with TRBJ1-2; D is possibly TRBD1 (5 bases). The CDR3 consists of 15 residues. The germline V and J ends were trimmed by 2 bases and 3 bases, with 16 bases remaining between them. Looked up from germline, CDR1 is GTSNPN and CDR2 is SVGIG (reference sequence). CDR3 region: CAWSTWTVGDYGYTF. The DNA for the CDR3 is TGTGCCTGGAGTACCTGGACGGTAGGGGACTATGGCTACACCTTC.